This T cell receptor (beta chain) was observed in a study of shared clonotypes between healthy human individuals. Whole-study context: Three plates each covered CD4 naive and memory; CD8 naive two, CD8 memory one.

Study findings and constraints: The diversity represented, both genetic and in exposure history, was limited by few donors. Incomplete sequencing of sorted subsets was indicated by rarefaction despite large depth.

The CDR3 totals 15 residues. CDR1 and CDR2 from the germline V gene are SGHAT and FQNNGV. V shed 5 bases, J shed 2 bases, and the junction held 3 bases outside the gene matches. Of note for this clone: The antigen remains unidentified.

Only in-frame clones appear in the TCRdb table, and some are missing; sequencing was by immunoSEQ multiplex PCR. The data contain a few hundred thousand clones, roughly 96% of them singletons. The clonotype comes from a man under 40 in good health. This chain uses TRBV11-2 with TRBJ2-1, with TRBD2 matching over 10 bases. The sample was memory CD8+ T cells sorted from blood. Regarding subset: CD45RO+ cells pooled with CCR7-negative TemRA cells. The CDR3 loop reads CASSQLAGTYNEQFF. The CDR3 coding sequence is TGTGCCAGCAGCCAACTAGCGGGAACCTACAATGAGCAGTTCTTC.